These T cell receptor beta chains were read from a single sample in a study of blood T cell repertoires in COVID-19. Generated by immunoSEQ multiplex PCR, the TCRdb table keeps only in-frame clones and is missing some. The sample lists over 250,000 clones; 80% to 95% were seen once. The specimen sequenced was PBMCs or T cells enriched from blood (not recorded which). All receptors derive from a woman aged 25 to 39 who had recovered from COVID-19. The CDR3 runs from the conserved cysteine through the conserved F or W. A D gene is named only where the DNA matches it firmly. The size entry is marked missing in some rows and otherwise reads once, few, many or a size class.

clone_size: .; j_call: TRBJ1-1; v_call: TRBV30; d_call: .; cdr3_aa: CAWIRQGTEAFF; cdr3_nt: TGTGCCTGGATAAGGCAGGGCACTGAAGCTTTCTTT
clone_size: .; j_call: TRBJ1-1; v_call: TRBV28; d_call: .; cdr3_aa: CASRGLEAFF; cdr3_nt: TGTGCCAGCAGGGGCCTTGAAGCTTTCTTT
clone_size: few; j_call: TRBJ1-2; v_call: TRBV18; d_call: TRBD1; cdr3_aa: CASSPTGGNGYTF; cdr3_nt: TGTGCCAGCTCACCGACAGGGGGGAATGGCTACACCTTC
clone_size: .; j_call: TRBJ2-5; v_call: TRBV5-1; d_call: .; cdr3_aa: CASSLSTGGSQETQYF; cdr3_nt: TGCGCCAGCAGCTTGTCGACAGGCGGATCACAAGAGACCCAGTACTTC
clone_size: .; j_call: TRBJ2-1; v_call: TRBV27; d_call: .; cdr3_aa: CASSAQGSYNEQFF; cdr3_nt: TGTGCCAGCAGTGCCCAGGGTTCCTACAATGAGCAGTTCTTC
clone_size: .; j_call: TRBJ2-5; v_call: TRBV18; d_call: .; cdr3_aa: CASLAASQETQYF; cdr3_nt: TGTGCCAGCCTCGCGGCCTCCCAAGAGACCCAGTACTTC
clone_size: .; j_call: TRBJ1-2; v_call: TRBV18; d_call: .; cdr3_aa: CASSPGSTGGYTF; cdr3_nt: TGTGCCAGCTCACCCGGGTCAACGGGGGGCTACACCTTC
clone_size: .; j_call: TRBJ1-2; v_call: TRBV25-1; d_call: .; cdr3_aa: CASSETGIYGYTF; cdr3_nt: TGTGCCAGCAGTGAAACAGGGATCTATGGCTACACCTTC
clone_size: .; j_call: TRBJ2-2; v_call: TRBV9; d_call: TRBD2; cdr3_aa: CASSGTSGRTGELFF; cdr3_nt: TGTGCCAGCAGTGGGACTAGCGGGAGGACTGGGGAGCTGTTTTTT
clone_size: .; j_call: TRBJ2-5; v_call: TRBV27; d_call: .; cdr3_aa: CASSLVTRETQYF; cdr3_nt: TGTGCCAGCAGTTTAGTAACTCGAGAGACCCAGTACTTC
clone_size: .; j_call: TRBJ2-1; v_call: TRBV25-1; d_call: TRBD2; cdr3_aa: CASSGVAGVPNEQFF; cdr3_nt: TGTGCCAGCAGTGGGGTAGCGGGAGTTCCCAATGAGCAGTTCTTC
clone_size: .; j_call: TRBJ1-2; v_call: TRBV30; d_call: TRBD1; cdr3_aa: CAWSGTGYGYTF; cdr3_nt: TGTGCCTGGAGTGGGACAGGATACGGCTACACCTTC
clone_size: .; j_call: TRBJ2-7; v_call: TRBV6-5; d_call: .; cdr3_aa: CASSLRVSYEQYF; cdr3_nt: TGTGCCAGCAGTCTTCGGGTCTCCTACGAGCAGTACTTC
clone_size: .; j_call: TRBJ2-3; v_call: TRBV6-1; d_call: TRBD2; cdr3_aa: CASSDRLARADTQYF; cdr3_nt: TGTGCCAGCAGTGACCGACTAGCGCGAGCAGATACGCAGTATTTT
clone_size: .; j_call: TRBJ2-1; v_call: TRBV6-1; d_call: TRBD2; cdr3_aa: CASSESGRNEQFF; cdr3_nt: TGTGCCAGCAGTGAAAGCGGGAGAAATGAGCAGTTCTTC
clone_size: .; j_call: TRBJ1-2; v_call: TRBV19; d_call: .; cdr3_aa: CASSARGREDGYTF; cdr3_nt: TGTGCCAGTAGTGCCCGGGGAAGAGAGGATGGCTACACCTTC
clone_size: .; j_call: TRBJ2-2; v_call: TRBV7-2; d_call: TRBD2; cdr3_aa: CASISASGIGSNTGELFF; cdr3_nt: TGTGCCAGCATCTCTGCTAGCGGGATAGGTTCGAACACCGGGGAGCTGTTTTTT
clone_size: .; j_call: TRBJ2-5; v_call: TRBV7-9; d_call: TRBD2; cdr3_aa: CASLLGTSDRETQYF; cdr3_nt: TGTGCCAGCCTCTTGGGGACTAGCGATAGAGAGACCCAGTACTTC
clone_size: once; j_call: TRBJ2-3; v_call: TRBV2; d_call: .; cdr3_aa: CASSDEAIPDTQYF; cdr3_nt: TGTGCCAGCAGTGACGAGGCGATTCCAGATACGCAGTATTTT
clone_size: .; j_call: TRBJ2-1; v_call: TRBV7-2; d_call: .; cdr3_aa: CASSLANLALSSYNEQFF; cdr3_nt: TGTGCCAGCAGCTTAGCTAATTTAGCGCTTAGCTCCTACAATGAGCAGTTCTTC
clone_size: .; j_call: TRBJ2-2; v_call: TRBV13; d_call: .; cdr3_aa: CASSLVTRDTGELFF; cdr3_nt: TGTGCCAGCAGCTTGGTTACGCGGGACACCGGGGAGCTGTTTTTT
clone_size: .; j_call: TRBJ2-2; v_call: TRBV5-1; d_call: TRBD1; cdr3_aa: CASSLGQAGGELFF; cdr3_nt: TGCGCCAGCAGCCTCGGACAGGCTGGGGGGGAGCTGTTTTTT
clone_size: .; j_call: TRBJ2-3; v_call: TRBV29-1; d_call: .; cdr3_aa: CSVDSPSTDTQYF; cdr3_nt: TGCAGCGTTGACAGTCCCAGCACAGATACGCAGTATTTT
clone_size: .; j_call: TRBJ1-2; v_call: TRBV27; d_call: TRBD1; cdr3_aa: CASSPVADRAKGYTF; cdr3_nt: TGTGCCAGCAGTCCGGTCGCGGACAGGGCTAAGGGCTACACCTTC
clone_size: .; j_call: TRBJ1-1; v_call: TRBV29-1; d_call: .; cdr3_aa: CSGARQENTEAFF; cdr3_nt: TGCAGCGGAGCTCGACAGGAAAACACTGAAGCTTTCTTT
clone_size: once; j_call: TRBJ2-2; v_call: TRBV11-3; d_call: .; cdr3_aa: CASSLGQGQNTGELFF; cdr3_nt: TGTGCCAGCAGCTTAGGCCAGGGGCAGAACACCGGGGAGCTGTTTTTT
clone_size: .; j_call: TRBJ2-7; v_call: TRBV2; d_call: .; cdr3_aa: CASSVGVF; cdr3_nt: TGTGCCAGCAGTGTAGGGGTTTTC
clone_size: .; j_call: TRBJ2-2; v_call: TRBV18; d_call: TRBD1; cdr3_aa: CASSPSPGQGNTGELFF; cdr3_nt: TGTGCCAGCTCACCGTCCCCGGGACAGGGGAACACCGGGGAGCTGTTTTTT
clone_size: .; j_call: TRBJ2-2; v_call: TRBV28; d_call: TRBD2; cdr3_aa: CASSVVAGGQSGELFF; cdr3_nt: TGTGCCAGCAGTGTGGTAGCGGGAGGTCAGTCCGGGGAGCTGTTTTTT
clone_size: .; j_call: TRBJ1-6; v_call: TRBV5-4; d_call: .; cdr3_aa: CATTGLNNSPLHF; cdr3_nt: TGTGCCACTACAGGTCTGAATAATTCACCCCTCCACTTT
clone_size: .; j_call: TRBJ1-5; v_call: TRBV19; d_call: .; cdr3_aa: CASLSRGNQPQHF; cdr3_nt: TGTGCCAGTCTCTCACGGGGCAATCAGCCCCAGCATTTT
clone_size: once; j_call: TRBJ2-7; v_call: TRBV5-5; d_call: TRBD1; cdr3_aa: CASSPVVGTGTYEQYF; cdr3_nt: TGTGCCAGCAGCCCGGTTGTTGGGACAGGAACCTACGAGCAGTACTTC
clone_size: few; j_call: TRBJ2-7; v_call: TRBV5-4; d_call: TRBD2; cdr3_aa: CASSRLAGTSEQYF; cdr3_nt: TGTGCCAGCAGCCGACTAGCGGGGACCAGCGAGCAGTACTTC
clone_size: .; j_call: TRBJ2-5; v_call: TRBV18; d_call: .; cdr3_aa: CASSPREQETQYF; cdr3_nt: TGTGCCAGCTCACCAAGAGAACAAGAGACCCAGTACTTC
clone_size: .; j_call: TRBJ1-2; v_call: TRBV6-1; d_call: .; cdr3_aa: CASSEVGLDYGYTF; cdr3_nt: TGTGCCAGCAGTGAAGTTGGCCTAGACTATGGCTACACCTTC
clone_size: .; j_call: TRBJ2-1; v_call: TRBV28; d_call: .; cdr3_aa: CASSFIPRSGEQFF; cdr3_nt: TGTGCCAGCAGTTTTATTCCCCGGAGTGGTGAGCAGTTCTTC
clone_size: .; j_call: TRBJ2-7; v_call: TRBV19; d_call: .; cdr3_aa: CASSATPGSGVYEQYF; cdr3_nt: TGTGCCAGTAGTGCCACGCCGGGATCGGGTGTCTACGAGCAGTACTTC
clone_size: .; j_call: TRBJ1-1; v_call: TRBV9; d_call: .; cdr3_aa: CASSQGLNTEAFF; cdr3_nt: TGTGCCAGCAGCCAGGGACTAAACACTGAAGCTTTCTTT
clone_size: .; j_call: TRBJ2-7; v_call: TRBV24-1; d_call: TRBD1; cdr3_aa: CATSSGTGGYEQYF; cdr3_nt: TGTGCCACCAGTTCCGGGACAGGGGGCTACGAGCAGTACTTC
clone_size: .; j_call: TRBJ2-5; v_call: TRBV19; d_call: TRBD1; cdr3_aa: CASTPQGSETQYF; cdr3_nt: TGTGCCAGTACCCCACAGGGGAGCGAGACCCAGTACTTC
clone_size: .; j_call: TRBJ1-3; v_call: TRBV4-2; d_call: TRBD1; cdr3_aa: CASSQDRGQGSGNTIYF; cdr3_nt: TGTGCCAGCAGCCAAGATCGAGGACAGGGATCTGGAAACACCATATATTTT
clone_size: once; j_call: TRBJ2-1; v_call: TRBV28; d_call: .; cdr3_aa: CASSPPLKPGNEQFF; cdr3_nt: TGTGCCAGCAGTCCCCCTCTAAAACCGGGGAATGAGCAGTTCTTC
clone_size: .; j_call: TRBJ1-1; v_call: TRBV6-5; d_call: TRBD1; cdr3_aa: CASSYLRGEAFF; cdr3_nt: TGTGCCAGCAGTTATCTCAGGGGGGAGGCTTTCTTT
clone_size: .; j_call: TRBJ1-1; v_call: TRBV2; d_call: .; cdr3_aa: CATDTRGGTEAFF; cdr3_nt: TGTGCCACAGATACTCGGGGGGGGACTGAAGCTTTCTTT
clone_size: .; j_call: TRBJ2-1; v_call: TRBV19; d_call: TRBD2; cdr3_aa: CASSPIGLASNEQFF; cdr3_nt: TGTGCCAGTAGCCCGATTGGACTAGCGAGCAATGAGCAGTTCTTC
clone_size: .; j_call: TRBJ1-1; v_call: TRBV7-9; d_call: .; cdr3_aa: CASSDSNTEAFF; cdr3_nt: TGTGCCAGCAGTGACAGCAACACTGAAGCTTTCTTT
clone_size: .; j_call: TRBJ2-3; v_call: TRBV18; d_call: TRBD2; cdr3_aa: CASGSGLADTDTQYF; cdr3_nt: TGTGCCAGCGGTTCGGGACTAGCGGACACAGATACGCAGTATTTT
clone_size: .; j_call: TRBJ1-2; v_call: TRBV29-1; d_call: TRBD1; cdr3_aa: CSVGGVQGATGYTF; cdr3_nt: TGCAGCGTTGGAGGAGTACAGGGGGCGACGGGCTACACCTTC
clone_size: .; j_call: TRBJ1-5; v_call: TRBV27; d_call: TRBD1; cdr3_aa: CASRIQGQPGQPQHF; cdr3_nt: TGTGCCAGCAGGATACAGGGACAGCCCGGTCAGCCCCAGCATTTT
clone_size: .; j_call: TRBJ1-6; v_call: TRBV10-3; d_call: .; cdr3_aa: CAISEQGANSPLHF; cdr3_nt: TGTGCCATCAGTGAGCAAGGGGCTAATTCACCCCTCCACTTT
clone_size: .; j_call: TRBJ1-2; v_call: TRBV6-5; d_call: TRBD1; cdr3_aa: CASRGQPNYGYTF; cdr3_nt: TGTGCCAGCAGGGGACAGCCTAACTATGGCTACACCTTC
clone_size: .; j_call: TRBJ2-7; v_call: TRBV30; d_call: TRBD2; cdr3_aa: CAWSVPGGSSYEQYF; cdr3_nt: TGTGCCTGGAGTGTTCCAGGCGGGAGCTCCTACGAGCAGTACTTC
clone_size: .; j_call: TRBJ1-6; v_call: TRBV7-9; d_call: TRBD1; cdr3_aa: CASSSTGFHSPLHF; cdr3_nt: TGTGCCAGCAGCTCGACAGGGTTTCATTCACCCCTCCACTTT
clone_size: .; j_call: TRBJ2-1; v_call: TRBV28; d_call: TRBD2; cdr3_aa: CASSGYTGTSGSLFNEQFF; cdr3_nt: TGTGCCAGCTCCGGATATACCGGGACTAGCGGGAGTCTATTCAATGAGCAGTTCTTC
clone_size: few; j_call: TRBJ2-1; v_call: TRBV28; d_call: TRBD2; cdr3_aa: CASSLLTSGSNNEQFF; cdr3_nt: TGTGCCAGCAGTTTATTAACTAGCGGGAGCAACAATGAGCAGTTCTTC
clone_size: .; j_call: TRBJ1-6; v_call: TRBV7-8; d_call: TRBD1; cdr3_aa: CASSLVPGQGWSPLHF; cdr3_nt: TGTGCCAGCAGCTTAGTTCCGGGACAGGGGTGGTCACCCCTCCACTTT
clone_size: .; j_call: TRBJ2-7; v_call: TRBV7-2; d_call: .; cdr3_aa: CASSFDRSHSYEQYF; cdr3_nt: TGTGCCAGCAGCTTTGACAGGAGCCACTCCTACGAGCAGTACTTC
clone_size: .; j_call: TRBJ2-3; v_call: TRBV5-4; d_call: TRBD1; cdr3_aa: CASSLDRGGTDTQYF; cdr3_nt: TGTGCCAGCAGCTTGGACAGGGGAGGCACAGATACGCAGTATTTT
clone_size: .; j_call: TRBJ2-1; v_call: TRBV6-2/TRBV6-3; d_call: TRBD2; cdr3_aa: CASSSGTSGRPRQFF; cdr3_nt: TGTGCCAGCAGCTCGGGGACTAGCGGGAGACCAAGGCAGTTCTTC